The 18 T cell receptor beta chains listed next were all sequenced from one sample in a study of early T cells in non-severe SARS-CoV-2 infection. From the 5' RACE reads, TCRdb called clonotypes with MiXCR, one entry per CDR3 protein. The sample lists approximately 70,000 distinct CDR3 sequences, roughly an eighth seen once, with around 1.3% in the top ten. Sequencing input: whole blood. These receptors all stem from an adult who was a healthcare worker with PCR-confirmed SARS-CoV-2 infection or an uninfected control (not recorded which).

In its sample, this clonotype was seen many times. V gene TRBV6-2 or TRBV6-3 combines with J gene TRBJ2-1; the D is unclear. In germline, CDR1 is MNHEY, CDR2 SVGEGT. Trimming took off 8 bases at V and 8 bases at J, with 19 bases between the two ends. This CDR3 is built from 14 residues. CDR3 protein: CASWPDPPLDEQFF. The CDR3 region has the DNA TGTGCCAGCTGGCCTGACCCTCCCTTGGATGAGCAGTTCTTC.

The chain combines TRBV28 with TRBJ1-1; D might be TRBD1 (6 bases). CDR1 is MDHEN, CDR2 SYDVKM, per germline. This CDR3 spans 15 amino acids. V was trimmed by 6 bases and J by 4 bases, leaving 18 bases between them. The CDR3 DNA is TGTGCCAGCAGCCCGGGCCCGGGGGCGAGCACTGAAGCTTTCTTT. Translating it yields CASSPGPGASTEAFF. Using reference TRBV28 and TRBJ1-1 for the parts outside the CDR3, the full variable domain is DVKVTQSSRYLVKRTGEKVFLECVQDMDHENMFWYRQDPGLGLRLIYFSYDVKMKEKGDIPEGYSVSREKKERFSLILESASTNQTSMYLCASSPGPGASTEAFFGQGTRLTVV.

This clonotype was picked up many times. CDR3 region: CSARGQGYSYEQYF. CDR3 coding DNA: TGCAGTGCTAGGGGACAGGGGTACTCCTACGAGCAGTACTTC. The chain joins TRBV20-1 to TRBJ2-7, with 10 bases identical to TRBD1. Unmatched junction bases numbered 2, after V lost 3 bases and J lost 0 bases. This CDR3 comprises 14 residues. Germline CDR1 is DFQATT and CDR2 is SNEGSKA (reference sequence).

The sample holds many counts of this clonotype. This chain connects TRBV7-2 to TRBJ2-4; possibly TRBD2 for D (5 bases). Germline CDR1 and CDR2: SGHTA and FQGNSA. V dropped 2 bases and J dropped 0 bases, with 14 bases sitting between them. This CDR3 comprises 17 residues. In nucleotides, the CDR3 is TGTGCCAGCAGCTTAACTTCGGACGGGAAAGCCAAAAACATTCAGTACTTC. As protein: CASSLTSDGKAKNIQYF.

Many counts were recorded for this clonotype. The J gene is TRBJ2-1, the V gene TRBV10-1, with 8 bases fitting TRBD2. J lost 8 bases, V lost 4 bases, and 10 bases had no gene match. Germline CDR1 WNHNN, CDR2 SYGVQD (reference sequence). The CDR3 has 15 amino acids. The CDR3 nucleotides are TGCGCCAGCAGTGGTTTTGGGACTAGAGTATATGAGCAGTTCTTC. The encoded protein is CASSGFGTRVYEQFF.

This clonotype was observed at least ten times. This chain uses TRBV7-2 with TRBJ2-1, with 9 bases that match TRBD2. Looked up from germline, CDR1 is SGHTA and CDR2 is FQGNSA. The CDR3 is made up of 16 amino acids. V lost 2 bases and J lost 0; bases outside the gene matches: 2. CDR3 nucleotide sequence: TGTGCCAGCAGCTTACTAGCGGGGAACTCCTACAATGAGCAGTTCTTC. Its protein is CASSLLAGNSYNEQFF.

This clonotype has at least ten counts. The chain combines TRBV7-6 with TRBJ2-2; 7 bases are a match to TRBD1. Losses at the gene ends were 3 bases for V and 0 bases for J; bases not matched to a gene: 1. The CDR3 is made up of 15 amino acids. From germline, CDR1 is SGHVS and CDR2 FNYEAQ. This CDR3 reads CASSFGTANTGELFF. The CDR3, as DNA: TGTGCCAGCAGCTTCGGGACAGCGAACACCGGGGAGCTGTTTTTT.

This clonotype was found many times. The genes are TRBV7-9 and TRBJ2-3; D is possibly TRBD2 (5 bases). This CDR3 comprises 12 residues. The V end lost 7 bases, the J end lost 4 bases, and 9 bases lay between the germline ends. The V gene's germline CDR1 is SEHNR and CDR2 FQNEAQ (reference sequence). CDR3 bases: TGTGCCAGCAAGAGGGCGTCAGATACGCAGTATTTT. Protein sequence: CASKRASDTQYF. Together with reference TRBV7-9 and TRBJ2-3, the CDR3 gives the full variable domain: DTGVSQNPRHKITKRGQNVTFRCDPISEHNRLYWYRQTLGQGPEFLTYFQNEAQLEKSRLLSDRFSAERPKGSFSTLEIQRTEQGDSAMYLCASKRASDTQYFGPGTRLTVL.

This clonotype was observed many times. CDR3 region: CAISAGTHKQFF. CDR3 coding DNA: TGTGCCATCAGTGCGGGGACCCACAAGCAGTTCTTC. The gene calls are TRBV10-3 and TRBJ2-1; possibly TRBD1 or TRBD2 for D (5 bases each). CDR1 is ENHRY and CDR2 is SYGVKD in the germline V gene. The V and J ends lost 4 bases and 11 bases respectively, with 12 bases between them. The CDR3 totals 12 residues.

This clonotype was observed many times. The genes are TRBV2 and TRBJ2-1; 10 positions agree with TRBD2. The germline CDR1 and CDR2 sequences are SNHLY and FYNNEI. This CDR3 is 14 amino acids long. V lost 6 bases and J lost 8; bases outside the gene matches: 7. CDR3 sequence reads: CASRAGTSADEQFF. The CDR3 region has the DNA TGTGCCAGCAGGGCCGGGACTAGCGCCGATGAGCAGTTCTTC.

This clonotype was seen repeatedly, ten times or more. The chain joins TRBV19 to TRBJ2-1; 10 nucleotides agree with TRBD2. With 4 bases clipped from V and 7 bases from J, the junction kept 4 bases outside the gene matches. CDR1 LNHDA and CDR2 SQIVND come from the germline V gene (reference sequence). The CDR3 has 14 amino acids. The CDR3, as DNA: TGTGCCAGTAGTAATAGCGGGAGGTGGAATGAGCAGTTCTTC. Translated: CASSNSGRWNEQFF.

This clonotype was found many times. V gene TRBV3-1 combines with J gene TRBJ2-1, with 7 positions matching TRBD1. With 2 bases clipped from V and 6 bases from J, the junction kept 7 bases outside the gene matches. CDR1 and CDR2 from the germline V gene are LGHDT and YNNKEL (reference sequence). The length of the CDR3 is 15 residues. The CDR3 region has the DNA TGTGCCAGCAGCCAACGGACAGGCCAGGGCAATGAGCAGTTCTTC. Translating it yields CASSQRTGQGNEQFF.

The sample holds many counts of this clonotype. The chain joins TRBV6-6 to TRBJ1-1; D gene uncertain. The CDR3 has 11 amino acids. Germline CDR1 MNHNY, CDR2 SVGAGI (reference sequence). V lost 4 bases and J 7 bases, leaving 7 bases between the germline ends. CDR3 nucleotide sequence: TGTGCCAGCAGTTCCTCCAGTGAAGCTTTCTTT. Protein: CASSSSSEAFF.

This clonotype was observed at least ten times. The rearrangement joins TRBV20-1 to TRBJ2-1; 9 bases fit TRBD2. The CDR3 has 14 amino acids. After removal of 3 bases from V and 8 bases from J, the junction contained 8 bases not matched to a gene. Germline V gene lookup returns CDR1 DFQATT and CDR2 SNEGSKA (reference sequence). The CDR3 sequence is CSASSGRVLHEQFF. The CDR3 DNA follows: TGCAGTGCTAGTAGCGGGAGAGTTTTGCATGAGCAGTTCTTC.

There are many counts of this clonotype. CDR3 bases: TGTGCCAGCAGCTTCCCCTCAGATCGCGGAACTAGCACAGATACGCAGTATTTT. Translating it yields CASSFPSDRGTSTDTQYF. The V call is TRBV7-9, the J call TRBJ2-3; no reliable D call. V shed 3 bases and J shed 0 bases, with 19 bases lying between them. Germline CDR1 and CDR2: SEHNR and FQNEAQ (reference sequence). The CDR3 is 18 residues long.

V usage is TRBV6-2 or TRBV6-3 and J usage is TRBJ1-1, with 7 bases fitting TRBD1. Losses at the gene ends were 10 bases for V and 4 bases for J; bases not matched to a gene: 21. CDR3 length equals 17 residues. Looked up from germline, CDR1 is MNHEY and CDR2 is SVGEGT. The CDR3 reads CATSGDSLSVWGTEAFF. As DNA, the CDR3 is TGTGCCACTTCAGGGGACAGCCTTTCCGTTTGGGGCACTGAAGCTTTCTTT.

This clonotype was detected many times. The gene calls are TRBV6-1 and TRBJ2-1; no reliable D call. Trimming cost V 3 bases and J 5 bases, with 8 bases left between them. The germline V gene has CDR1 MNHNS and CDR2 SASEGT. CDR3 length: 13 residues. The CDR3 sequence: CASSDIVHNEQFF. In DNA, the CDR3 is TGTGCCAGCAGTGATATTGTCCACAATGAGCAGTTCTTC.

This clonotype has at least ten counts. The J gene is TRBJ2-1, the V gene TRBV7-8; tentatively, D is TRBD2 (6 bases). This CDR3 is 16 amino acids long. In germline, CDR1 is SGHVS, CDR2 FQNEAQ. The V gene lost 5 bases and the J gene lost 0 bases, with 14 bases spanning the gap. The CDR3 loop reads CASSLAAGSSYNEQFF. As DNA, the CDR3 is TGTGCCAGCAGCCTTGCCGCGGGGAGCTCCTACAATGAGCAGTTCTTC. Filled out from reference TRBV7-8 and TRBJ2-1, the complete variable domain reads GAGVSQSPRYKVAKRGQDVALRCDPISGHVSLFWYQQALGQGPEFLTYFQNEAQLDKSGLPSDRFFAERPEGSVSTLKIQRTQQEDSAVYLCASSLAAGSSYNEQFFGPGTRLTVL.